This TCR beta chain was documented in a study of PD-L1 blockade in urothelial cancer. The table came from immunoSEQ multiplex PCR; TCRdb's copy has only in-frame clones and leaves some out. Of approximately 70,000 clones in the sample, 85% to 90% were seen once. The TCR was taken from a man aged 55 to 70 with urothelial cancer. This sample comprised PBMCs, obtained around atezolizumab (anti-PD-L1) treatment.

CDR3 DNA: TGTGCCAGCATCGAGACAGGGAGTCTTAGCAATCAGCCCCAGCATTTT. The encoded protein is CASIETGSLSNQPQHF. This chain uses TRBV28 with TRBJ1-5, with 7 bases that match TRBD1. There are 16 residues in the CDR3. CDR1 is MDHEN and CDR2 is SYDVKM in the germline V gene. The trim removed 7 bases at V and 0 bases at J, leaving 9 bases unmatched.